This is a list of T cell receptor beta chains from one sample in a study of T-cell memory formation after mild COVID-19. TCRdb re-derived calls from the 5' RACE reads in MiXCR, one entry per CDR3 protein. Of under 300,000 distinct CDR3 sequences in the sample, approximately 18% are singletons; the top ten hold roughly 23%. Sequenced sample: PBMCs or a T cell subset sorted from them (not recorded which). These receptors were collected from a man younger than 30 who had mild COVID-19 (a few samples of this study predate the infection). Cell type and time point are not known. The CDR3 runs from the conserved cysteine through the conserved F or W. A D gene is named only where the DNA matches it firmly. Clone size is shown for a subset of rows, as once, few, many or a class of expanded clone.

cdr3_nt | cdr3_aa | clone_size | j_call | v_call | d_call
TGCAGTGCAGCAAGAGGGAGCTCCTATAATTCACCCCTCCACTTT | CSAARGSSYNSPLHF | many | TRBJ1-6 | TRBV20-1 | NA
TGTGCCAGCAGTTTATTGCCCACTGAAGCTTTCTTT | CASSLLPTEAFF | few | TRBJ1-1 | TRBV28 | NA
TGTGCCAGCAGTGCGGGACTAGCGGGGGGGCTGGAGGAGCAGTTCTTC | CASSAGLAGGLEEQFF | NA | TRBJ2-1 | TRBV25-1 | TRBD2
TGTGCCAGCAGTGGTACCCCGCGCTCCTACGAGCAGTACTTC | CASSGTPRSYEQYF | NA | TRBJ2-7 | TRBV27 | NA
TGTGCCAGTCGAGCCCGGGGGGCGCTATCTAACAAAGATACGCAGTATTTT | CASRARGALSNKDTQYF | NA | TRBJ2-3 | TRBV11-2 | NA
TGCGCCAGCAGCCATCTCAGGGTAGGCACTGAAGCTTTCTTT | CASSHLRVGTEAFF | NA | TRBJ1-1 | TRBV4-3 | NA
TGTGCCAGCAAGATCTTTAGCGGGGGGCCGGGGGAGACCCAGTACTTC | CASKIFSGGPGETQYF | few | TRBJ2-5 | TRBV6-5 | TRBD2
TGTGCCAGCAGCTTAGCGTCGGCAGATCAGCCCCAGCATTTT | CASSLASADQPQHF | NA | TRBJ1-5 | TRBV7-9 | NA
TGTGCCAGCAGTCACCCGGGGGGGGAATCCTACGAGCAGTACTTC | CASSHPGGESYEQYF | once | TRBJ2-7 | TRBV6-5 | TRBD2
TGCAGCGCGGACCCCCAAGAGACCCAGTACTTC | CSADPQETQYF | many | TRBJ2-5 | TRBV29-1 | NA